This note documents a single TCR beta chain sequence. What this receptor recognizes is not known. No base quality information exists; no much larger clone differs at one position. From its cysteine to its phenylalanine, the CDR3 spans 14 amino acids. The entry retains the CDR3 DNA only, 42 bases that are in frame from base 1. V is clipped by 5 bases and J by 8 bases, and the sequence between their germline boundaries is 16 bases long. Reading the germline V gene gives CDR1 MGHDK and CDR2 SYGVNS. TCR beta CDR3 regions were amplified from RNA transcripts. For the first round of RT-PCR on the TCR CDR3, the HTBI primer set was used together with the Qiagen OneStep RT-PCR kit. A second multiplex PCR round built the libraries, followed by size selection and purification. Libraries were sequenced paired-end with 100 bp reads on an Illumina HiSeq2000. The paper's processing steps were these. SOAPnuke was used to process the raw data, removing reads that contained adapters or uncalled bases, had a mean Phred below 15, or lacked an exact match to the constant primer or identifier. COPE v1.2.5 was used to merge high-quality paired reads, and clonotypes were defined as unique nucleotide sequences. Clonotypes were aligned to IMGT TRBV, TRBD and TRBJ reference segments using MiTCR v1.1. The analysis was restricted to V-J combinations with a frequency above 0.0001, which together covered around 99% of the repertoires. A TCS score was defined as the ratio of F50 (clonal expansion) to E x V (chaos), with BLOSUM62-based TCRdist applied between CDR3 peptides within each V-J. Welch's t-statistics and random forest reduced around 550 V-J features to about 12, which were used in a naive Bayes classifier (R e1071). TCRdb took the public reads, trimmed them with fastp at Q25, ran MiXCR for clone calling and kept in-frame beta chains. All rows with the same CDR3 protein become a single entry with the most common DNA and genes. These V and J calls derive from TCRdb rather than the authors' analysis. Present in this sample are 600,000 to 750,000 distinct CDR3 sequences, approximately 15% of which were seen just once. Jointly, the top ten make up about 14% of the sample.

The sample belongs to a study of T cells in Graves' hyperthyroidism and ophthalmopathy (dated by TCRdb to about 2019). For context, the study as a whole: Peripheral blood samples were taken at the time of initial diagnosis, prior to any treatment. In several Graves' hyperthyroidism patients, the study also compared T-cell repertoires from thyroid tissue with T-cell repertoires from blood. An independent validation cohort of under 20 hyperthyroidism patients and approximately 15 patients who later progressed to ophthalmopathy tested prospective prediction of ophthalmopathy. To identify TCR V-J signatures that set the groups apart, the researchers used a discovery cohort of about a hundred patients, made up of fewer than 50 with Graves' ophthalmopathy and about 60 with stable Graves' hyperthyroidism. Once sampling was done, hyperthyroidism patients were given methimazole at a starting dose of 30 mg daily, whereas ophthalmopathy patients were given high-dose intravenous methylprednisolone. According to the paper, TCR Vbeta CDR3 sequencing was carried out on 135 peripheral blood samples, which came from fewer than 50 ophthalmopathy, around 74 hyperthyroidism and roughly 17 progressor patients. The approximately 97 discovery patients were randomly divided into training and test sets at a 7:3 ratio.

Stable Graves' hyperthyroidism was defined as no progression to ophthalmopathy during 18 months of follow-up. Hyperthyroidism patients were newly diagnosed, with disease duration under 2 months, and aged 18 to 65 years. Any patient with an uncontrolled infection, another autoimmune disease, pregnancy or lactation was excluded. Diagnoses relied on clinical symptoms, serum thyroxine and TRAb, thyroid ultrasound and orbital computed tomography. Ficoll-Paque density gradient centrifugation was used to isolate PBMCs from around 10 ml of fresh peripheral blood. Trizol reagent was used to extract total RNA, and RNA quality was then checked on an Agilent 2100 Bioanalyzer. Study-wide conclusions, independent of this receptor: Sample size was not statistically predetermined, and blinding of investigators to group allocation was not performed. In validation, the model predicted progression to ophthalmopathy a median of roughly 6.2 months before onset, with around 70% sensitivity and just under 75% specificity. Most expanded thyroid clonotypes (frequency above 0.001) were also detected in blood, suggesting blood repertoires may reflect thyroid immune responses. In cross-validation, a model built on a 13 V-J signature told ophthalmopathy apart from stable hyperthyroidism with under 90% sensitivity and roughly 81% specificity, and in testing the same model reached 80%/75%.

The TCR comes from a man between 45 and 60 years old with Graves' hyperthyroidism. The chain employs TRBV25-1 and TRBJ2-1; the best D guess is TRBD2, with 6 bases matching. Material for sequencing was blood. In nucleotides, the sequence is TGTGCCAGCAGTCGGCCTACCGGGAGCGATGAGCAGTTCTTC. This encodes CASSRPTGSDEQFF.